A single sample is the source of the 25 T cell receptor beta chains below, sequenced in a study of cytomegalovirus exposure and HLA in healthy donors. Amplification used 60 Vbeta primers and 13 Jbeta primers. Using immunoSEQ multiplex PCR, the repertoire was profiled, and TCRdb retains in-frame clones only, with some absent. The sample includes approximately 130,000 clones, 70% to 80% of them seen just once. The sample comprised PBMCs. These receptors all come from a man aged 45 to 65 in good health and CMV-seronegative.

DNA of the CDR3: TGCAGTGCCCTATACCAGGTGCAAGCTTTCTTT. Translation gives CSALYQVQAFF. The chain combines TRBV20-1 with TRBJ1-1, with D uncertain. The CDR3 runs 11 residues. V was pared by 6 bases and J by 9 bases, with 14 bases between. CDR1 and CDR2 from the germline V gene are DFQATT and SNEGSKA (reference sequence).

The V and J genes are TRBV5-1 and TRBJ1-1; D unresolved. Germline V gives CDR1 SGHRS, CDR2 YFSETQ. This CDR3 has 15 amino acids. V was trimmed by 0 bases and J by 4 bases, leaving 13 bases between them. The CDR3 bases are TGCGCCAGCAGCTTGGTCGGGTCAGAGACCACTGAAGCTTTCTTT. It codes for CASSLVGSETTEAFF.

The chain carries TRBV6-6 and TRBJ2-7; 11 bases fit TRBD2. Germline V lookup: CDR1 MNHNY, CDR2 SVGAGI (reference sequence). The CDR3 has 14 residues. The V segment lost 6 bases and the J segment 9 bases; nucleotides outside the gene matches: 10. The chain's CDR3 is CASSPTSGSGGQYF. CDR3 DNA: TGTGCCAGCAGCCCAACTAGCGGGAGTGGGGGGCAGTACTTC.

With respect to this clone: The sample holds other DNA sequences that translate to the same CDR3. This chain uses TRBV7-2 with TRBJ2-7; D perhaps matches TRBD2 (5 bases). V lost 1 base and J lost 2, with 6 bases in between. The CDR3 is 13 amino acids. In germline, CDR1 is SGHTA, CDR2 FQGNSA. The CDR3 DNA follows: TGTGCCAGCAGCTTAGAACTAGCCTACGAGCAGTACTTC. Translating gives CASSLELAYEQYF.

The V gene is TRBV29-1, the J gene TRBJ1-1; a weak D match, TRBD1 (6 bases). V lost 6 bases and J lost 0, with 11 bases in between. This CDR3 is 13 amino acids long. Looked up from germline, CDR1 is SQVTM and CDR2 is ANQGSEA. CDR3 residues: CSVWTALNTEAFF. DNA for the CDR3: TGCAGCGTATGGACAGCCTTGAACACTGAAGCTTTCTTT.

A remark on this clone: Within the sample, other DNA sequences also encode this same CDR3. This chain joins TRBV25-1 and TRBJ2-3; TRBD2 is a possible D gene (6 bases). CDR1 is MGHDK, CDR2 SYGVNS, per germline. This CDR3 is built from 15 residues. The V end lost 2 bases, the J end lost 1 base, and 10 bases lay between the germline ends. The CDR3 spells CASSEPGEGTDTQYF. As DNA, the CDR3 is TGTGCCAGCAGTGAACCGGGAGAGGGCACAGATACGCAGTATTTT.

The CDR3, as DNA: TGTGCCAGCAGCTCCCCCAACAGTCTCTCCTACGAGCAGTACTTC. It translates to CASSSPNSLSYEQYF. The chain combines TRBV7-9 with TRBJ2-7; no firm D call. V was shortened by 4 bases and J by 0 bases, with 13 bases between the two germline ends. CDR3 length equals 15 residues. Looked up from germline, CDR1 is SEHNR and CDR2 is FQNEAQ (reference sequence).

CDR3 residues: CASSFLAGPNTGELFF. CDR3 sequence (DNA): TGTGCCAGCAGTTTTTTAGCGGGACCGAACACCGGGGAGCTGTTTTTT. V and J are TRBV27 and TRBJ2-2; the match to TRBD2 covers 8 bases. CDR3 size: 16 residues. Germline lookup yields CDR1 MNHEY and CDR2 SMNVEV (reference sequence). J gave up 0 bases and V 3 bases, and 3 bases lay outside the gene matches.

This chain uses TRBV28 with TRBJ2-7, with D perhaps matching TRBD2 (7 bases). The CDR3 contains 12 residues. The V end lost 10 bases, the J end lost 3 bases, and 13 bases lay between the germline ends. Germline V CDR1 and CDR2: MDHEN, SYDVKM. CDR3 loop: CATKGGVYEQYF. Written as DNA, the CDR3 is TGTGCCACGAAAGGGGGGGTCTACGAGCAGTACTTC. The whole variable domain, remainder taken from reference TRBV28 and TRBJ2-7, is DVKVTQSSRYLVKRTGEKVFLECVQDMDHENMFWYRQDPGLGLRLIYFSYDVKMKEKGDIPEGYSVSREKKERFSLILESASTNQTSMYLCATKGGVYEQYFGPGTRLTVT.

The table lists this clone with a few counts. CDR3 DNA: TGTGCCACACGGGGGGAGACGAACACTGAAGCTTTCTTT. As protein: CATRGETNTEAFF. V and J are TRBV2 and TRBJ1-1; D perhaps matches TRBD1 (5 bases). The V gene lost 10 bases and the J gene lost 1 base, with 13 bases spanning the gap. The CDR3 covers 13 residues. Germline values: CDR1 SNHLY, CDR2 FYNNEI.

The chain joins TRBV2 to TRBJ2-7; D uncertain. V was trimmed by 2 bases and J by 4 bases, leaving 9 bases between them. The CDR3 spans 13 residues. Looked up from germline, CDR1 is SNHLY and CDR2 is FYNNEI. The CDR3 loop reads CASSENNRYEQYF. In nucleotides, the CDR3 is TGTGCCAGCAGTGAAAACAACAGATACGAGCAGTACTTC.

This chain connects TRBV9 to TRBJ2-1, with 7 bases fitting TRBD2. The CDR3 has 16 amino acids. The ends lost 0 bases at V and 1 base at J; junction bases unmatched: 4. CDR1 is SGDLS, CDR2 YYNGEE, per germline. CDR3 residues: CASSVGSSGSYNEQFF. In nucleotides, the CDR3 is TGTGCCAGCAGCGTAGGGAGTAGCGGGTCCTACAATGAGCAGTTCTTC.

The J gene is TRBJ2-5, the V gene TRBV7-2; D possibly corresponds to TRBD2 (5 bases). The CDR3 consists of 14 residues. Germline V gives CDR1 SGHTA, CDR2 FQGNSA. Trimming pared 0 bases from V and 4 bases from J, leaving 9 bases between. Here the CDR3 reads CASSLATSGETQYF. The CDR3 DNA follows: TGTGCCAGCAGCTTAGCTACTAGTGGAGAGACCCAGTACTTC.

The chain combines TRBV6-5 with TRBJ2-5, with 7 bases identical to TRBD1. The germline V gene encodes CDR1 MNHEY and CDR2 SVGAGI. Trimming cost V 4 bases and J 2 bases; bases outside gene matches: 10. The CDR3 runs to 16 residues. In nucleotides, the CDR3 is TGTGCCAGCAGTTGGGCACCGGGACAGCCGCAAGAGACCCAGTACTTC. Protein: CASSWAPGQPQETQYF.

The CDR3 sequence: CASSQLTRGNEQFF. DNA for the CDR3: TGCGCCAGCAGCCAATTAACGAGAGGTAATGAGCAGTTCTTC. V is TRBV4-1 and J is TRBJ2-1; D call uncertain. From germline, CDR1 is MGHRA and CDR2 YSYEKL. The CDR3 is 14 amino acids. The ends were cut back, 2 bases at V and 7 bases at J, with 12 bases in the middle.

This clone was counted a few times. The chain carries TRBV13 and TRBJ1-1, with no clear D. The CDR3 runs 15 residues. Germline V CDR1 and CDR2: PRHDT, FYEKMQ (reference sequence). Trimming removed 4 bases from V and 10 bases from J, with 22 bases in between. CDR3 in amino acids: CASSSHAGGGRGAFF. CDR3 coding DNA: TGTGCCAGCAGCTCCCATGCAGGTGGAGGGCGAGGAGCTTTCTTT. Based on the CDR3 plus reference TRBV13 and TRBJ1-1, the full variable domain is AAGVIQSPRHLIKEKRETATLKCYPIPRHDTVYWYQQGPGQDPQFLISFYEKMQSDKGSIPDRFSAQQFSDYHSELNMSSLELGDSALYFCASSSHAGGGRGAFFGQGTRLTVV.

This chain links TRBV28 with TRBJ1-5; D may be TRBD1 (6 bases). The V gene lost 6 bases and the J gene lost 3 bases, with 12 bases spanning the gap. Per germline, CDR1 MDHEN and CDR2 SYDVKM. The CDR3 contains 14 residues. In DNA, the CDR3 is TGTGCCAGCAGGGCGACAGGCTTCAATCAGCCCCAGCATTTT. Amino acid sequence: CASRATGFNQPQHF.

The rearrangement joins TRBV27 to TRBJ2-7; D gene ambiguous. Germline CDR1 and CDR2: MNHEY and SMNVEV (reference sequence). This CDR3 has 12 amino acids. Deletions cut 6 bases from V and 6 bases from J, with 12 bases between. CDR3 coding DNA: TGTGCCAGCAGATCCGTTACGGGCGAGCAGTACTTC. Translating gives CASRSVTGEQYF.

In its sample, this clone was seen a few times. This chain connects TRBV6-5 to TRBJ1-2; 7 nucleotides align to TRBD1. The CDR3 length is 16 residues. Germline-derived CDR1 and CDR2 are MNHEY and SVGAGI. V trimming: 0 bases; J trimming: 7 bases; junction bases outside the gene matches: 11. The CDR3, as DNA: TGTGCCAGCAGTTACTCCGCGGCAGGGGGTATCGGTGGCTACACCTTC. Residues: CASSYSAAGGIGGYTF.

This chain connects TRBV2 to TRBJ2-7, with TRBD2 matching over 13 bases. The germline V gene has CDR1 SNHLY and CDR2 FYNNEI. The CDR3 length is 14 residues. The V and J ends lost 7 bases and 2 bases, in that order; junction bases with no gene match: 2. DNA for the CDR3: TGTGCCAGCACAACTAGCGGGAGGGCCTACGAGCAGTACTTC. Residues: CASTTSGRAYEQYF. Supplemented by reference TRBV2 and TRBJ2-7, the full variable domain reads EPEVTQTPSHQVTQMGQEVILRCVPISNHLYFYWYRQILGQKVEFLVSFYNNEISEKSEIFDDQFSVERPDGSNFTLKIRSTKLEDSAMYFCASTTSGRAYEQYFGPGTRLTVT.

The chain combines TRBV20-1 with TRBJ1-5, with a possible D match to TRBD1 (5 bases). The CDR3 length is 11 residues. V dropped 1 base and J dropped 7 bases, with 5 bases sitting between them. Germline loops: CDR1 DFQATT, CDR2 SNEGSKA (reference sequence). The CDR3 loop reads CSARGGQPQHF. The CDR3 coding sequence is TGCAGTGCTAGAGGGGGCCAGCCCCAGCATTTT.

The chain links TRBV14 to TRBJ2-1; D is possibly TRBD2 (6 bases). The germline CDR1 and CDR2 sequences are SGHDN and FVKESK. The CDR3 has 15 amino acids. The V gene lost 4 bases and the J gene lost 2 bases, with 12 bases spanning the gap. The CDR3 sequence: CASSLLARPYNEQFF. In nucleotides, the CDR3 is TGTGCCAGCAGCCTCCTAGCGCGGCCCTACAATGAGCAGTTCTTC.

This clone was recorded only once. V gene TRBV28 combines with J gene TRBJ1-2, with 9 bases fitting TRBD1. Looked up from germline, CDR1 is MDHEN and CDR2 is SYDVKM. The CDR3 spans 14 residues. With 5 bases clipped from V and 7 bases from J, the junction kept 8 bases outside the gene matches. The DNA of the CDR3 is TGTGCCAGCAGTGGGACAGGGCAAGGGGTTGGCTACACCTTC. Amino acids: CASSGTGQGVGYTF.

CDR3 DNA sequence: TGTGCCAGCAGTCCCAGCGGGAGGGCCGTAGAGACCCAGTACTTC. Translated, it gives CASSPSGRAVETQYF. This sequence joins TRBV2 and TRBJ2-5, with 10 positions matching TRBD2. Losses at the gene ends were 5 bases for V and 4 bases for J; bases not matched to a gene: 7. There are 15 residues in the CDR3. CDR1 and CDR2 (germline): SNHLY, FYNNEI.

This chain joins TRBV4-3 and TRBJ1-5; a weak D match, TRBD1 (6 bases). CDR1 and CDR2 from the germline V gene are LGHNA and YSLEER. V shed 0 bases and J shed 3 bases, with 9 bases lying between them. The CDR3 runs 15 residues. CDR3 in amino acids: CASSQDRTVNQPQHF. Written as DNA, the CDR3 is TGCGCCAGCAGCCAAGATAGGACAGTCAATCAGCCCCAGCATTTT.